This TCR beta chain appears in the sequencing data of a study of blood T cell repertoires in COVID-19. Whole-study context: Specimens from acute and convalescent COVID-19 originated in the United States, Italy and Spain. Sample material is recorded as cDNA or gDNA derived from T cells, B-cell-depleted T cells, or PBMCs.

This CDR3 spans 14 amino acids. The V end was cut by 6 bases, the J end by 2 bases, with 10 bases between. Germline loops: CDR1 SGHTA, CDR2 FQGNSA. The authors' processing: Estimated nucleated cell counts came from reference gene primer amplification. Assay: immunoSEQ multiplex PCR; the TCRdb copy retains only in-frame clones and omits some. D and trimming were read from the DNA, whereas the V and J calls and clone size are those reported in that table. The table lists roughly 66,000 clones, roughly nine tenths of them singletons. The sequence was collected from a human donor in a cohort sampled during active COVID-19. Sequencing was performed on peripheral blood. The chain recombines TRBV7-2 with TRBJ2-2; maybe TRBD2 (5 bases). As DNA, the CDR3 is TGTGCCAGCAGTCGAACTAGAAACACCGGGGAGCTGTTTTTT. This sequence encodes CASSRTRNTGELFF.